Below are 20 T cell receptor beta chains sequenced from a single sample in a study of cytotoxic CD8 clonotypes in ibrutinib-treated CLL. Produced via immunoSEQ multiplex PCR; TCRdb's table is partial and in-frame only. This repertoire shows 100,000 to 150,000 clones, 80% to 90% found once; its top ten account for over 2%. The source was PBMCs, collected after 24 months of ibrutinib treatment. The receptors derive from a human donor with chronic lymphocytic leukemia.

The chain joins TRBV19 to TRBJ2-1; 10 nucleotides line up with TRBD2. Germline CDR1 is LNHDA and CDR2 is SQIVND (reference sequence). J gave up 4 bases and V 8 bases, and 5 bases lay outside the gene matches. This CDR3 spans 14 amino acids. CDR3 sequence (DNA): TGTGCCAGTGGGCAAGCGGGAGGGTACAATGAGCAGTTCTTC. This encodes CASGQAGGYNEQFF.

Here the CDR3 DNA reads TGTGCCAGCAGCCGTGACAGAACATGGCTAATGCAAGAGACCCAGTACTTC. This gives the protein CASSRDRTWLMQETQYF. The chain uses TRBV7-9 and TRBJ2-5, with TRBD1 as a possible D gene (5 bases). This CDR3 contains 17 residues. Looked up from germline, CDR1 is SEHNR and CDR2 is FQNEAQ (reference sequence). The V gene lost 5 bases and the J gene lost 2 bases, with 21 bases spanning the gap.

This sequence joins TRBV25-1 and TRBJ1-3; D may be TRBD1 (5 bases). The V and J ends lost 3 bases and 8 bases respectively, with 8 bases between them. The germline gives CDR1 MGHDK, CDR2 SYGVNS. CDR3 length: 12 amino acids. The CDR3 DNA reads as TGTGCCAGCAGTGAGCAGGGTCACACCATATATTTT. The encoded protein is CASSEQGHTIYF.

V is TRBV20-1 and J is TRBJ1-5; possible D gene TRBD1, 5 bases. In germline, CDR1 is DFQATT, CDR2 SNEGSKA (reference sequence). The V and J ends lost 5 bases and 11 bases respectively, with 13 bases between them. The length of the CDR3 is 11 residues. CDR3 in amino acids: CSAEQARTQHF. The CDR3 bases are TGCAGTGCTGAACAGGCCAGAACCCAGCATTTT.

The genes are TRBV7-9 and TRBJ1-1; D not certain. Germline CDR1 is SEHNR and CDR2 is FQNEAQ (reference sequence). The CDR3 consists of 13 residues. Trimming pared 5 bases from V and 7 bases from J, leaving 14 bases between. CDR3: CASSRYTVHEAFF. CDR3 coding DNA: TGTGCCAGCAGCCGATACACCGTACATGAAGCTTTCTTT.

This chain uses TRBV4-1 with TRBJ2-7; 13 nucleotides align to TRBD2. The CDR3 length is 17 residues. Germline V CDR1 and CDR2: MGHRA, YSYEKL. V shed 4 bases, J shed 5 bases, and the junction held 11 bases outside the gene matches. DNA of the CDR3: TGCGCCAGCAGCCTAGACCCGGGGACTAGCGGGATCGACGAGCAGTACTTC. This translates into CASSLDPGTSGIDEQYF.

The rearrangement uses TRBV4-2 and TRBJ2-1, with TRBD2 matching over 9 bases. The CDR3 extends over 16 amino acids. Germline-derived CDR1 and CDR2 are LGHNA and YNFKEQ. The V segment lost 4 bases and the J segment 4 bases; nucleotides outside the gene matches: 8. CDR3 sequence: CASSRPTSGAYNEQFF. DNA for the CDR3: TGTGCCAGCAGCCGCCCGACTAGCGGCGCATACAATGAGCAGTTCTTC.

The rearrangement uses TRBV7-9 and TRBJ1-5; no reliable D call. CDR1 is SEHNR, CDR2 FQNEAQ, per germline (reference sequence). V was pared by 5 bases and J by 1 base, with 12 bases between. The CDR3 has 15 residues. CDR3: CASSPSAGSNQPQHF. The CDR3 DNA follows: TGTGCCAGCAGCCCAAGCGCGGGGAGCAATCAGCCCCAGCATTTT.

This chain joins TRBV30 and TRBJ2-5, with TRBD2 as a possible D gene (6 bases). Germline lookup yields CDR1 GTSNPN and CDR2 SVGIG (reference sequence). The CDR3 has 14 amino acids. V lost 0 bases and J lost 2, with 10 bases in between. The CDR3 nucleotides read TGTGCCTGGAGTGTAGGCGGGGTACAAGAGACCCAGTACTTC. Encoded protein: CAWSVGGVQETQYF.

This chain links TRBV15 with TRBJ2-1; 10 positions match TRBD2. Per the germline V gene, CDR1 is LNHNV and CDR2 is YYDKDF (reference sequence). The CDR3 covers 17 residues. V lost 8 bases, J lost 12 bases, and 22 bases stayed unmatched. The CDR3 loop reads CATSIVRTSGTSGVQFF. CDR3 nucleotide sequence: TGTGCCACCTCCATCGTTCGAACTAGCGGGACGTCGGGTGTGCAGTTCTTC.

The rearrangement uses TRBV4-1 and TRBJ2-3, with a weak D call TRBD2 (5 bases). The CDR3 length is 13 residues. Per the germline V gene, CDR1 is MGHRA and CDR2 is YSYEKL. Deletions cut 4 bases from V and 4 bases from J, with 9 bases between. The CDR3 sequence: CASSRPGSDTQYF. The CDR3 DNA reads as TGCGCCAGCAGCCGCCCGGGGTCAGATACGCAGTATTTT.

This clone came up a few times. In nucleotides, the CDR3 is TGTGCCAGTCAGGACGCCGGGCGGCCCCAGCATTTT. Protein product: CASQDAGRPQHF. The genes are TRBV19 and TRBJ1-5; D is ambiguous. This CDR3 spans 12 amino acids. The V end was cut by 8 bases, the J end by 9 bases, with 14 bases between. Germline V gene sequence: CDR1 LNHDA, CDR2 SQIVND (reference sequence).

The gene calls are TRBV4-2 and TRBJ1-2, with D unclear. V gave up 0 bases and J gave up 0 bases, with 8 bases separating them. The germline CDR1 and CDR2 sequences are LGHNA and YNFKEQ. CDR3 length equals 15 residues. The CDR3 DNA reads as TGTGCCAGCAGCCAAGACAGAGGAGCTAACTATGGCTACACCTTC. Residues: CASSQDRGANYGYTF.

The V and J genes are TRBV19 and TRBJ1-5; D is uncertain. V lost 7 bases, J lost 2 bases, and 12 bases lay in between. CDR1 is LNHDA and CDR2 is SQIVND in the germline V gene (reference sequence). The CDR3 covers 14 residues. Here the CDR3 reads CASKNRAGNQPQHF. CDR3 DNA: TGTGCCAGTAAGAACAGAGCCGGCAATCAGCCCCAGCATTTT.

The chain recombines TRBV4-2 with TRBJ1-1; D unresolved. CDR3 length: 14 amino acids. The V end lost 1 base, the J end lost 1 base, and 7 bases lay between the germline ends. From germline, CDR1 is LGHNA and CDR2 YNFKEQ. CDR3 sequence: CASSQVKENTEAFF. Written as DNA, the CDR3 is TGTGCCAGCAGCCAAGTCAAGGAGAACACTGAAGCTTTCTTT.

The CDR3 is CASSRMDSGDYTDTQYF. The CDR3 DNA follows: TGCGCCAGCAGCCGAATGGATAGCGGGGATTACACAGATACGCAGTATTTT. The rearrangement joins TRBV5-1 to TRBJ2-3; 8 bases are a match to TRBD2. The CDR3 covers 17 residues. Germline CDR1 is SGHRS and CDR2 is YFSETQ. Unmatched junction bases numbered 12, after V lost 4 bases and J lost 2 bases.

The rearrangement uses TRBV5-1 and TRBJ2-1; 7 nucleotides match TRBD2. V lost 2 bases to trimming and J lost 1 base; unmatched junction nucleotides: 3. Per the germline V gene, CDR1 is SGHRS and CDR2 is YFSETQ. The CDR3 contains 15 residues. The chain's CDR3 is CASSLRGDSYNEQFF. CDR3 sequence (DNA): TGCGCCAGCAGCTTACGGGGGGATTCCTACAATGAGCAGTTCTTC.

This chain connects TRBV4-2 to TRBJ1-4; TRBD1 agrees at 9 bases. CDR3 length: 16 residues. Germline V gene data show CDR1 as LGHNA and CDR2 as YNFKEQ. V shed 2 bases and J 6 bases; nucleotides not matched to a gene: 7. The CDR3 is CASSQRTGGLDEKLFF. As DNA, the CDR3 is TGTGCCAGCAGCCAACGCACAGGGGGCTTAGATGAAAAACTGTTTTTT.

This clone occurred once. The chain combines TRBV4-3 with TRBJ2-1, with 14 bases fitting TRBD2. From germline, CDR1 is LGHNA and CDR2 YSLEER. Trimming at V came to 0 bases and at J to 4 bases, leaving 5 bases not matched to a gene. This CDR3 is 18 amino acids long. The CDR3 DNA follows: TGCGCCAGCAGCCAAGATCCTGGGACTAGCGGGAGATACAATGAGCAGTTCTTC. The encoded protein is CASSQDPGTSGRYNEQFF.

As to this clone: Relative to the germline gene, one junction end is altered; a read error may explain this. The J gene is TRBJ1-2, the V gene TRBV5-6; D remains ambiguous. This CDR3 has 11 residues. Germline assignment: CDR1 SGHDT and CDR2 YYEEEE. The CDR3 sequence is CASSFRHTMSF. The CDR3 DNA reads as TGTGCCAGCAGCTTTAGGCACACCATGAGCTTC. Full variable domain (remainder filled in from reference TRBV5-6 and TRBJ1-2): DAGVTQSPTHLIKTRGQQVTLRCSPKSGHDTVSWYQQALGQGPQFIFQYYEEEERQRGNFPDRFSGHQFPNYSSELNVNALLLGDSALYLCASSFRHTMSFGSGTRLTVV.